This TCR beta chain appears in the sequencing data of a study of cytomegalovirus exposure and HLA in healthy donors. On the study more broadly: Early released data comprised around 85 million unique TCRs from HLA-typed donors.

Researchers ran the PCR with 60 Vbeta and 13 Jbeta primers. The data were produced by immunoSEQ multiplex PCR, yet TCRdb's version contains in-frame clones alone and is incomplete. Here the sample spans more than 150,000 clones, 80% to 90% being singletons. V lost 7 bases and J lost 0; bases outside the gene matches: 14. The CDR3 is 17 residues long. Germline V gene lookup returns CDR1 PRHDT and CDR2 FYEKMQ (reference sequence). Points from the study as a whole: The authors enumerated 150 to 200 TCR beta chains as linked to cytomegalovirus.

Regarding this clone: Its antigen is currently unknown.

Sequencing was done on a sample of PBMCs. The gene calls are TRBV13 and TRBJ2-7, with 8 bases fitting TRBD1. The TCR was taken from a girl aged 2-10 years in good health and CMV-seropositive. CDR3: CASTLNSGDRSSYEQYF. In nucleotides, the CDR3 is TGTGCCAGCACTTTAAATTCAGGGGACAGGAGCTCCTACGAGCAGTACTTC.